This entry lists 30 T cell receptor beta chains sequenced from one sample in a study of T cell responses to AZD1222 COVID-19 vaccine. Data came from immunoSEQ multiplex PCR; TCRdb stores just in-frame clones and leaves some out. This sample has some 130,000 clones, with roughly 82% found just once. This sample comprised peripheral blood, obtained on day 0 of AZD1222 vaccination. The receptors were sampled from an adult in good health.

This chain uses TRBV24-1 with TRBJ1-5, with D hard to call. The CDR3 is made up of 13 amino acids. Trimming pared 5 bases from V and 10 bases from J, leaving 14 bases between. CDR1 and CDR2 (germline): KGHDR, SFDVKD. The CDR3 coding sequence is TGTGCCACCAGTGGCTCATATGGGCGACCCCAGCATTTT. Its protein is CATSGSYGRPQHF.

V usage is TRBV20-1 and J usage is TRBJ1-2; D might be TRBD1 (5 bases). Germline values: CDR1 DFQATT, CDR2 SNEGSKA (reference sequence). The V end was cut by 6 bases, the J end by 4 bases, with 9 bases between. CDR3 length: 11 amino acids. The CDR3 reads CSAPGLYGYTF. In nucleotides, the CDR3 is TGCAGTGCCCCGGGGCTCTATGGCTACACCTTC.

The chain couples TRBV9 to TRBJ2-7, with TRBD2 identical over 14 bases. Losses at the gene ends were 1 base for V and 3 bases for J; bases not matched to a gene: 6. CDR1 SGDLS and CDR2 YYNGEE come from the germline V gene. The CDR3 sequence is 17 residues long. CDR3 amino acids: CASSVSPGLAGGYEQYF. The CDR3 nucleotides read TGTGCCAGCAGCGTATCACCCGGACTAGCGGGGGGCTACGAGCAGTACTTC.

The gene calls are TRBV9 and TRBJ2-3; 8 bases map to TRBD2. CDR3 length equals 19 residues. V shed 3 bases and J 0 bases; nucleotides not matched to a gene: 15. From germline, CDR1 is SGDLS and CDR2 YYNGEE. The CDR3 is CASSAPTKSGGLSTDTQYF. In DNA, the CDR3 is TGTGCCAGCAGCGCCCCAACTAAGAGCGGGGGATTAAGCACAGATACGCAGTATTTT.

The chain links TRBV3-1 (or the pseudogene TRBV3-2) to TRBJ1-5; no clear D gene. The germline V and J ends were trimmed by 0 bases and 2 bases, with 5 bases remaining between them. The CDR3 totals 14 residues. The V gene's germline CDR1 is LGHDT and CDR2 YNNKEL (reference sequence). CDR3 DNA sequence: TGTGCCAGCAGCCAAGACAGTCGCAATCAGCCCCAGCATTTT. Translation: CASSQDSRNQPQHF.

The sample holds a few counts of this clone. CDR3 sequence: CASSHNRADGYTF. The DNA for the CDR3 is TGTGCCAGCAGCCATAACAGGGCCGATGGCTACACCTTC. V and J are TRBV5-4 and TRBJ1-2; D may be TRBD1 (6 bases). There are 13 residues in the CDR3. Germline V gene sequence: CDR1 SGHNT, CDR2 YYREEE (reference sequence). Trimming cost V 4 bases and J 6 bases, with 13 bases left between them.

The chain carries TRBV7-6 and TRBJ2-1; TRBD2 matches at 13 bases. The trim removed 5 bases at V and 8 bases at J, leaving 9 bases unmatched. Germline values: CDR1 SGHVS, CDR2 FNYEAQ. The CDR3 has 16 residues. This CDR3 is CASSPTSGGGQDEQFF. The CDR3 coding sequence is TGTGCCAGCAGCCCTACTAGCGGGGGGGGCCAAGATGAGCAGTTCTTC.

This sequence joins TRBV5-1 and TRBJ2-3; perhaps TRBD1 as D (6 bases). Trimming stripped 0 bases from V and 6 bases from J, with 14 bases between. The CDR3 runs 15 residues. Per germline, CDR1 SGHRS and CDR2 YFSETQ. The CDR3: CASSLGGQPRDTQYF. The CDR3 DNA reads TGCGCCAGCAGCTTGGGTGGACAGCCGCGGGATACGCAGTATTTT.

This chain connects TRBV28 to TRBJ1-4; TRBD1 agrees at 10 bases. Germline CDR1 and CDR2: MDHEN and SYDVKM. CDR3 length: 15 amino acids. The J segment lost 5 bases and the V segment lost 6 bases, leaving 6 bases of the junction unmatched. As DNA, the CDR3 is TGTGCCAGCAGGTCTTGGACAGGGGGGAATGAAAAACTGTTTTTT. It yields the protein CASRSWTGGNEKLFF.

The V and J genes are TRBV24-1 and TRBJ2-1, with TRBD1 matching 8 bases. The CDR3 is 18 amino acids. The J segment lost 0 bases and the V segment lost 3 bases, leaving 9 bases of the junction unmatched. Germline V gene sequence: CDR1 KGHDR, CDR2 SFDVKD. The CDR3 region is CATSDQVRQGSSYNEQFF. The DNA for the CDR3 is TGTGCCACCAGTGATCAAGTCAGACAGGGGAGCTCCTACAATGAGCAGTTCTTC.

The chain links TRBV3-1 (or the pseudogene TRBV3-2) to TRBJ2-3, with TRBD1 matching over 8 bases. The CDR3 has 17 amino acids. The V and J ends lost 6 bases and 0 bases, in that order; junction bases with no gene match: 11. Germline V gene data show CDR1 as LGHDT and CDR2 as YNNKEL (reference sequence). The CDR3 is CASSIYGQGHSTDTQYF. The CDR3 DNA sequence: TGTGCCAGCAGTATTTATGGACAGGGCCATAGCACAGATACGCAGTATTTT.

This clone came up once. J is TRBJ2-6 and V is TRBV19; unclear D gene. Trimming removed 6 bases from V and 0 bases from J, with 3 bases in between. The CDR3 contains 13 residues. Germline V CDR1 and CDR2: LNHDA, SQIVND (reference sequence). The CDR3 region has the DNA TGTGCCAGTAGCGTCTCTGGGGCCAACGTCCTGACTTTC. This codes for CASSVSGANVLTF.

The chain has TRBV6-5 and TRBJ1-3; D is unclear. Per germline, CDR1 MNHEY and CDR2 SVGAGI. The CDR3 spans 14 residues. V shed 4 bases and J shed 4 bases, with 11 bases lying between them. CDR3 in DNA: TGTGCCAGCAGTTGGATCCTCTCGGGAAACACCATATATTTT. This translates into CASSWILSGNTIYF.

This clone was seen only a few times. The chain recombines TRBV6-5 with TRBJ2-5, with D perhaps matching TRBD2 (6 bases). CDR1 MNHEY and CDR2 SVGAGI come from the germline V gene. The CDR3 runs to 14 residues. Trimming pared 6 bases from V and 7 bases from J, leaving 18 bases between. The CDR3 coding sequence is TGTGCCAGCAGCGAGAAAGAGGGGCGGGGGACCCAGTACTTC. Protein product: CASSEKEGRGTQYF.

This clone was found a few times. The chain employs TRBV19 and TRBJ1-1, with TRBD1 identical over 7 bases. Losses at the gene ends were 9 bases for V and 4 bases for J; bases not matched to a gene: 14. CDR3 length: 15 residues. Germline V gene sequence: CDR1 LNHDA, CDR2 SQIVND (reference sequence). CDR3: CASREQGFGSTEAFF. The CDR3, as DNA: TGTGCCAGCCGGGAACAGGGGTTCGGGAGCACTGAAGCTTTCTTT.

CDR3 sequence: CASSLAEGTEAFF. The CDR3, as DNA: TGCGCCAGCAGCTTGGCGGAGGGCACTGAAGCTTTCTTT. The gene calls are TRBV5-1 and TRBJ1-1; D not certain. With 0 bases removed from V and 4 bases from J, the gap between germline ends came to 7 bases. Germline loops: CDR1 SGHRS, CDR2 YFSETQ. There are 13 residues in the CDR3.

V usage is TRBV7-9 and J usage is TRBJ1-5; D uncertain. The germline gives CDR1 SEHNR, CDR2 FQNEAQ (reference sequence). This CDR3 is built from 12 residues. Trimming cost V 6 bases and J 8 bases, with 11 bases left between them. The CDR3: CASSSDSEPQHF. CDR3 nucleotides: TGTGCCAGCAGTTCGGACTCGGAGCCCCAGCATTTT.

The chain recombines TRBV28 with TRBJ1-3; the match to TRBD1 covers 9 bases. The CDR3 sequence is 13 residues long. Germline CDR1 reads MDHEN; CDR2 reads SYDVKM. The junction had 11 bases not matched to a gene; V was cut back by 8 bases and J by 12 bases. CDR3 nucleotide sequence: TGTGCCAGCTGGCCGGGACAGGGACGTTTCATATATTTT. This sequence encodes CASWPGQGRFIYF.

V gene TRBV5-1 combines with J gene TRBJ1-5; TRBD1 matches 12 bases. Germline V gives CDR1 SGHRS, CDR2 YFSETQ. This CDR3 is 16 amino acids long. J was trimmed by 5 bases and V by 0 bases; bases with no gene match: 3. The CDR3 DNA reads TGCGCCAGCAGCTTGGGGGACAGGGGGCCGGATCAGCCCCAGCATTTT. Residues: CASSLGDRGPDQPQHF.

The V and J genes are TRBV6-5 and TRBJ2-1; TRBD1 matches at 9 bases. This CDR3 has 15 residues. Looked up from germline, CDR1 is MNHEY and CDR2 is SVGAGI. J gave up 6 bases and V 6 bases, and 9 bases lay outside the gene matches. In DNA form, the CDR3 reads TGTGCCAGCAGCCAAGAGGGACAGGGACTCAATGAGCAGTTCTTC. Protein sequence: CASSQEGQGLNEQFF.

The CDR3 loop is CASSLGGGAVDTQYF. DNA for the CDR3: TGTGCCAGCAGTTTGGGCGGGGGGGCGGTAGATACGCAGTATTTT. The gene calls are TRBV6-5 and TRBJ2-3, with 9 bases lining up with TRBD2. CDR1 is MNHEY, CDR2 SVGAGI, per germline. After removal of 4 bases from V and 5 bases from J, the junction contained 7 bases not matched to a gene. The CDR3 length is 15 residues.

The chain employs TRBV29-1 and TRBJ1-2, with D possibly being TRBD1 (5 bases). V lost 4 bases, J lost 7 bases, and 19 bases lay in between. This CDR3 is built from 14 residues. Germline loops: CDR1 SQVTM, CDR2 ANQGSEA. The CDR3 nucleotides are TGCAGCGTTGGGCAGGGATTTTTTGAAGCTGGCTACACCTTC. This translates into CSVGQGFFEAGYTF.

In this sample, this clone turned up a few times. The V call is TRBV5-1, the J call TRBJ2-2, with 9 bases matching TRBD1. The CDR3 covers 15 residues. The germline V gene encodes CDR1 SGHRS and CDR2 YFSETQ. V was pared by 5 bases and J by 6 bases, with 8 bases of the junction left unmatched. The DNA for the CDR3 is TGCGCCAGCAGGTCCCCGGGACAGGGTTCCGGGGAGCTGTTTTTT. It yields the protein CASRSPGQGSGELFF.

This clone occurred a few times. CDR3 sequence reads: CASSLDRAMYEQYF. The CDR3 DNA sequence: TGTGCCAGCAGCCTGGACAGGGCAATGTACGAGCAGTACTTC. The chain combines TRBV7-2 with TRBJ2-7; 8 positions agree with TRBD1. CDR1 SGHTA and CDR2 FQGNSA come from the germline V gene. The CDR3 covers 14 residues. V lost 5 bases to trimming and J lost 4 bases; unmatched junction nucleotides: 7.

The rearrangement joins TRBV9 to TRBJ1-2, with TRBD1 identical over 7 bases. With V trimmed by 4 bases and J by 2 bases, 11 bases remained unmatched. Germline lookup yields CDR1 SGDLS and CDR2 YYNGEE. The CDR3 is 16 amino acids. This CDR3 is CASSQDRAYGNYGYTF. CDR3 coding DNA: TGTGCCAGCAGCCAAGACAGGGCGTATGGGAACTATGGCTACACCTTC.

V gene TRBV5-1 combines with J gene TRBJ1-2; the D gene is possibly TRBD1 (5 bases). The germline gives CDR1 SGHRS, CDR2 YFSETQ. The CDR3 is 16 amino acids. Trimming removed 4 bases at V and 4 bases at J, with 20 bases between. The CDR3 nucleotides read TGCGCCAGCAGCCCGGGCAATCCGACAGTAAGCTATGGCTACACCTTC. Translated: CASSPGNPTVSYGYTF.

This sequence joins TRBV28 and TRBJ1-5; weak D call: TRBD1 (5 bases). This CDR3 is built from 14 residues. V was pared by 6 bases and J by 3 bases, with 12 bases between. Germline CDR1 and CDR2: MDHEN and SYDVKM. The CDR3, as DNA: TGTGCCAGCAGCCTCGTGGGGGACAATCAGCCCCAGCATTTT. Its translation: CASSLVGDNQPQHF.

CDR3 in amino acids: CASSFQTGSNEKLFF. The CDR3 nucleotides read TGTGCCAGCAGTTTCCAGACAGGGTCCAATGAAAAACTGTTTTTT. The chain joins TRBV2 to TRBJ1-4; TRBD1 matches at 7 bases. V gave up 5 bases and J gave up 5 bases; unmatched junction bases: 8. Germline V gene data show CDR1 as SNHLY and CDR2 as FYNNEI. This CDR3 is 15 amino acids long.

V is TRBV7-9 and J is TRBJ2-1; tentatively, D is TRBD2 (5 bases). Trimming took off 1 base at V and 5 bases at J, with 6 bases between the two ends. Per the germline V gene, CDR1 is SEHNR and CDR2 is FQNEAQ (reference sequence). The CDR3 loop spans 13 amino acids. The CDR3 bases are TGTGCCAGCAGCTTAGGGAGGCACAATGAGCAGTTCTTC. As protein: CASSLGRHNEQFF.

The rearrangement uses TRBV5-5 and TRBJ2-3; D is unclear. Trimming took off 4 bases at V and 4 bases at J, with 10 bases between the two ends. The germline V gene has CDR1 SGHKS and CDR2 YYEKEE (reference sequence). The CDR3 totals 13 residues. The DNA for the CDR3 is TGTGCCAGCAGCGTCGCAGATTCAGATACGCAGTATTTT. This translates into CASSVADSDTQYF.